The 16 T cell receptor beta chains below were found in one sample sequenced in a study of shared clonotypes between healthy human individuals. Method: immunoSEQ multiplex PCR; TCRdb's copy keeps in-frame clones and lacks some. Of more than 2 million clones detected, more than 90% appear once; the ten largest clones hold around 0.13%. What was sequenced was naive CD4+ T cells sorted from blood. Documented subset: CD45RA+ positively selected. The receptors shown here come from a man aged 18 to 35 in good health.

V and J are TRBV28 and TRBJ2-5; D is possibly TRBD2 (5 bases). V lost 4 bases, J lost 1 base, and 13 bases lay in between. The CDR3 is made up of 15 amino acids. Germline CDR1 and CDR2: MDHEN and SYDVKM. The CDR3 loop is CASSSSGLIQETQYF. The CDR3 nucleotides are TGTGCCAGCAGTTCCTCTGGACTGATCCAAGAGACCCAGTACTTC.

As concerns this clone: Distinct nucleotide sequences in the sample also encode this CDR3. V usage is TRBV6-5 and J usage is TRBJ2-7; D remains ambiguous. The CDR3 totals 13 residues. Per germline, CDR1 MNHEY and CDR2 SVGAGI. V was cut by 2 bases and J by 0 bases, with 5 bases left in between. CDR3 loop: CASSYPGSYEQYF. The CDR3 region has the DNA TGTGCCAGCAGTTACCCGGGCTCCTACGAGCAGTACTTC.

The V and J genes are TRBV5-1 and TRBJ1-4; TRBD1 matches 7 bases. The V segment lost 4 bases and the J segment 7 bases; nucleotides outside the gene matches: 10. Germline V gene lookup returns CDR1 SGHRS and CDR2 YFSETQ. The CDR3 runs 15 residues. CDR3 nucleotide sequence: TGCGCCAGCAGCCAGAATGGACAGGTGAGTGAAAAACTGTTTTTT. Its protein product is CASSQNGQVSEKLFF.

In the case of this clone: This specimen includes other DNA sequences encoding the same CDR3. The chain links TRBV14 to TRBJ1-5; D call uncertain. The CDR3 is made up of 13 amino acids. Trimming removed 0 bases at V and 4 bases at J, with 4 bases between. Germline V gene data show CDR1 as SGHDN and CDR2 as FVKESK. The CDR3 DNA reads as TGTGCCAGCAGCCAAGATTCAAATCAGCCCCAGCATTTT. This sequence encodes CASSQDSNQPQHF.

The chain joins TRBV10-3 to TRBJ2-3; TRBD2 is a possible D gene (6 bases). CDR3 length: 15 residues. With 3 bases removed from V and 3 bases from J, the gap between germline ends came to 13 bases. In germline, CDR1 is ENHRY, CDR2 SYGVKD. The CDR3 protein is CAISDYAGKTDTQYF. The CDR3 bases are TGTGCCATCAGTGATTACGCGGGGAAGACAGATACGCAGTATTTT.

The CDR3 is CASSPRGFDTDTQYF. CDR3 bases: TGTGCCAGCAGCCCACGGGGCTTTGACACAGATACGCAGTATTTT. The chain has TRBV7-9 and TRBJ2-3; D may correspond to TRBD1 or TRBD2 (5 bases each). CDR1 SEHNR and CDR2 FQNEAQ come from the germline V gene (reference sequence). This CDR3 is 15 amino acids long. Trimming removed 5 bases at V and 2 bases at J, with 14 bases between. The whole variable domain, filled in from reference TRBV7-9 and TRBJ2-3, reads DTGVSQNPRHKITKRGQNVTFRCDPISEHNRLYWYRQTLGQGPEFLTYFQNEAQLEKSRLLSDRFSAERPKGSFSTLEIQRTEQGDSAMYLCASSPRGFDTDTQYFGPGTRLTVL.

This rearrangement joins TRBV10-3 to TRBJ2-3, with D possibly TRBD2 on 6 matching bases. The germline V and J ends were trimmed by 6 bases and 3 bases, with 10 bases remaining between them. Germline V gene sequence: CDR1 ENHRY, CDR2 SYGVKD. The CDR3 runs to 13 residues. CDR3 bases: TGTGCCATCAGGGAGGGGCAGACAGATACGCAGTATTTT. This translates into CAIREGQTDTQYF.

This clone showed up just once. The chain carries TRBV5-1 and TRBJ2-7; 7 bases are a match to TRBD1. The CDR3 consists of 13 residues. V gave up 9 bases and J gave up 4 bases; unmatched junction bases: 10. Germline CDR1 and CDR2: SGHRS and YFSETQ. CDR3 residues: CANTGTANYEQYF. The DNA for the CDR3 is TGCGCCAACACCGGGACAGCCAATTACGAGCAGTACTTC. Full variable domain (missing parts from reference TRBV5-1 and TRBJ2-7): KAGVTQTPRYLIKTRGQQVTLSCSPISGHRSVSWYQQTPGQGLQFLFEYFSETQRNKGNFPGRFSGRQFSNSRSEMNVSTLELGDSALYLCANTGTANYEQYFGPGTRLTVT.

The chain employs TRBV25-1 and TRBJ2-1, with no clear D. Germline loops: CDR1 MGHDK, CDR2 SYGVNS. The ends were cut back, 6 bases at V and 7 bases at J, with 4 bases in the middle. The CDR3 extends over 10 amino acids. The CDR3 is CASRGNEQFF. The CDR3 coding sequence is TGTGCCAGCAGGGGGAATGAGCAGTTCTTC.

The chain is built from TRBV2 and TRBJ2-7; TRBD2 might be the D (6 bases). Per the germline V gene, CDR1 is SNHLY and CDR2 is FYNNEI. Trimming shortened V by 3 bases and J by 2 bases, and 14 bases separated the two germline ends. This CDR3 is 15 amino acids long. The CDR3 DNA follows: TGTGCCAGCAGTGACCCCGGGACTTCTGCCTACGAGCAGTACTTC. This encodes CASSDPGTSAYEQYF.

This clone was recorded once. The identical CDR3 is also encoded by other nucleotide sequences in the sample. This chain connects TRBV2 to TRBJ1-1; D not resolved. V was pared by 4 bases and J by 0 bases, with 6 bases between. CDR1 SNHLY and CDR2 FYNNEI come from the germline V gene. CDR3 length equals 13 residues. The CDR3 is CASSGQLNTEAFF. In nucleotides, the CDR3 is TGTGCCAGCAGTGGACAACTGAACACTGAAGCTTTCTTT.

CDR3 sequence reads: CASTPGQDTYEQYF. The CDR3 DNA reads TGTGCCAGCACACCGGGACAGGATACCTACGAGCAGTACTTC. The V call is TRBV28, the J call TRBJ2-7; 8 bases are shared with TRBD1. V lost 7 bases and J lost 2; bases outside the gene matches: 7. CDR3 length: 14 residues. CDR1 and CDR2 from the germline V gene are MDHEN and SYDVKM.

To note about this clone: The final CDR3 position lacks the conserved phenylalanine or tryptophan, pointing to a likely read error. It is unclear where the CDR3 begins or ends on the DNA, so no DNA is shown, and the CDR3 is as TCRdb lists it. This rearrangement joins TRBV29-1 to TRBJ1-2. The germline gives CDR1 SQVTM, CDR2 ANQGSEA. The CDR3 totals 8 residues, both ends included. The CDR3 loop reads CSVEAGPI.

This chain joins TRBV6-1 and TRBJ1-4; D call uncertain. The V gene's germline CDR1 is MNHNS and CDR2 SASEGT. Trimming left V 2 bases short and J 7 bases short, with 17 bases between. The CDR3 contains 16 residues. The DNA for the CDR3 is TGTGCCAGCAGTGAACCTAAATTCTCACACATTGAAAAACTGTTTTTT. Amino acids: CASSEPKFSHIEKLFF.

This chain uses TRBV10-3 with TRBJ1-1; D uncertain. CDR1 ENHRY and CDR2 SYGVKD come from the germline V gene. CDR3 size: 13 residues. Trimming removed 6 bases at V and 1 base at J, with 9 bases between. CDR3 residues: CAISVEPNTEAFF. The DNA for the CDR3 is TGTGCCATCAGCGTAGAACCGAACACTGAAGCTTTCTTT.

The table lists this clone with a few counts. This chain uses TRBV2 with TRBJ1-2; 10 nucleotides align to TRBD1. Per the germline V gene, CDR1 is SNHLY and CDR2 is FYNNEI. CDR3 length: 15 residues. Losses at the gene ends were 7 bases for V and 0 bases for J; bases not matched to a gene: 5. CDR3 protein: CASTGQGISNYGYTF. The CDR3 DNA follows: TGTGCCAGCACGGGACAGGGGATTTCTAACTATGGCTACACCTTC. Supplemented by reference TRBV2 and TRBJ1-2, the full variable domain reads EPEVTQTPSHQVTQMGQEVILRCVPISNHLYFYWYRQILGQKVEFLVSFYNNEISEKSEIFDDQFSVERPDGSNFTLKIRSTKLEDSAMYFCASTGQGISNYGYTFGSGTRLTVV.